This TCR beta chain was sequenced in a study of T cells in Graves' hyperthyroidism and ophthalmopathy. General study results and limits: Stable hyperthyroidism and ophthalmopathy were separated using 13 V-J signatures. Blood also carried most thyroid clonotypes expanded above 0.001.

A note on this clonotype: The antigen is undetermined.

The CDR3 extends over 12 amino acids. V lost 0 bases, J lost 5 bases, and 2 bases lay in between. From germline, CDR1 is LNHNV and CDR2 YYDKDF (reference sequence). Absent ophthalmopathy progression within 18 months defined stable Graves' hyperthyroidism. The diagnoses drew upon clinical symptoms, serum thyroxine and TRAb, thyroid ultrasound and orbital computed tomography. TCR beta CDR3 regions were amplified from RNA transcripts. Initially, a first-round RT-PCR of the TCR CDR3 employed the HTBI primer set. TCRdb re-analysed the multiplex PCR reads in MiXCR, keeping a single row per CDR3 protein. The table records over 90,000 distinct CDR3 sequences, over 45% of them present only once.

Specimen: blood. This clonotype was sampled from a man aged 40-50 years with Graves' hyperthyroidism. J is TRBJ2-1 and V is TRBV15; D gene ambiguous. This CDR3 is CATSRDNNEQFF. In DNA, the CDR3 is TGTGCCACCAGCAGAGATAACAATGAGCAGTTCTTC.